The source of this TCR beta chain is a study of T cell responses to AZD1222 COVID-19 vaccine. Profiled with immunoSEQ multiplex PCR; TCRdb holds only in-frame clones, not every one. The data show over 150,000 clones, around 89% seen once. The CDR3 spans 17 residues. CDR1 is LGHDT and CDR2 is YNNKEL in the germline V gene (reference sequence). V lost 0 bases and J lost 0, with 9 bases in between. The TCR originated in an adult in good health. This chain joins TRBV3-1 (or the pseudogene TRBV3-2) and TRBJ1-6; no reliable D call. The starting material was peripheral blood, obtained on day 0 of AZD1222 vaccination. For the CDR3, the DNA is TGTGCCAGCAGCCAAGATAGGCCGAGCTCCTATAATTCACCCCTCCACTTT. This sequence encodes CASSQDRPSSYNSPLHF.